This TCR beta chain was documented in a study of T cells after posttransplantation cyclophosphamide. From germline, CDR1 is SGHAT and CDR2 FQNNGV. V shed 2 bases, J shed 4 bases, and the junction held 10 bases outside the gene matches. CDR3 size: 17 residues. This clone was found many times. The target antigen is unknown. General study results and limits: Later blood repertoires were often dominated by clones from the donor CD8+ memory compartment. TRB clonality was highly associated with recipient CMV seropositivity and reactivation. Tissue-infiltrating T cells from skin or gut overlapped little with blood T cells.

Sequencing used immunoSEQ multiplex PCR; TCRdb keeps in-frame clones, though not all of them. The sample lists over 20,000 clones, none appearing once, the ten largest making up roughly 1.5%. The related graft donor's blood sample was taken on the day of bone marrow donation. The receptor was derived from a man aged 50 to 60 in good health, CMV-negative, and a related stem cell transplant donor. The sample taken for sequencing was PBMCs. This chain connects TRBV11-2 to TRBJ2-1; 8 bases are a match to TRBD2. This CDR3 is CASSLTPAGVPYNEQFF. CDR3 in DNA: TGTGCCAGCAGCTTAACCCCAGCGGGAGTACCTTACAATGAGCAGTTCTTC.